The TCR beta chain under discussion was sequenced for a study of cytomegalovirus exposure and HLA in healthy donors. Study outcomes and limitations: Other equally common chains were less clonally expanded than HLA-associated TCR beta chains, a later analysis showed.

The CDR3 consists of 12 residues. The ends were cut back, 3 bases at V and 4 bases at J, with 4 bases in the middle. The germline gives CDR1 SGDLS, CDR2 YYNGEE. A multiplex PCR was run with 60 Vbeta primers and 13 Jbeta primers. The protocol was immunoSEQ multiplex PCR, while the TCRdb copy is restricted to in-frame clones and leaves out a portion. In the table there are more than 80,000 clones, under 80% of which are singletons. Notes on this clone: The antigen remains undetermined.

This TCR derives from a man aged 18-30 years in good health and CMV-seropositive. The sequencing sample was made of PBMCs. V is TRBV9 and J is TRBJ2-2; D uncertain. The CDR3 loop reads CASSGSTGELFF. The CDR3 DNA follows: TGTGCCAGCAGCGGTAGCACCGGGGAGCTGTTTTTT.